This T cell receptor beta chain was obtained from a study of blood T cell repertoires in COVID-19. Study-level background: There were acute and convalescent COVID-19 samples, and they came from the United States, Italy and Spain.

J gave up 0 bases and V 4 bases, and 3 bases lay outside the gene matches. In germline, CDR1 is SGHRS, CDR2 YFSETQ. The CDR3 runs 15 residues. The assay was immunoSEQ multiplex PCR, and TCRdb's table has in-frame clones only and misses some. Among 100,000 or so clones listed, 80% to 85% were seen once. The J gene is TRBJ1-4, the V gene TRBV5-1; 7 nucleotides match TRBD1. This clonotype originated in a man older than 75 with acute or convalescent COVID-19. Sequencing input: peripheral blood. CDR3 DNA: TGCGCCAGCAGCCTCACAGGGGCAACTAATGAAAAACTGTTTTTT. Protein product: CASSLTGATNEKLFF.